This TCR beta chain comes out of a study of blood T cell repertoires in COVID-19. Study-level background: The United States, Italy and Spain provided the acute and convalescent COVID-19 samples. PBMCs, B-cell-depleted T cells, or T cells were the source of the cDNA or gDNA that made up the material.

The age range of participants was about 18 to 90 years, with residence in under 25 US areas. Participants were placed into cohorts based on the clinical history they reported. Trimming took off 3 bases at V and 3 bases at J, with 17 bases between the two ends. The CDR3 extends over 16 amino acids. From germline, CDR1 is SGHDN and CDR2 FVKESK. In its sample, this clone was seen a few times. Sequencing used immunoSEQ multiplex PCR; TCRdb keeps in-frame clones, though not all of them. The data contain around 500,000 clones, around nine tenths of them singletons. The chain employs TRBV14 and TRBJ1-2; no clear D. The TCR comes from a woman aged 55 to 70 who had recovered from COVID-19. Input material: PBMCs or T cells enriched from blood (not recorded which). CDR3 DNA: TGTGCCAGCAGCCAGAGTGGGCCGTGGTCACACTATGGCTACACCTTC. It specifies CASSQSGPWSHYGYTF. The variable domain in full, completed from reference TRBV14 and TRBJ1-2, reads EAGVTQFPSHSVIEKGQTVTLRCDPISGHDNLYWYRRVMGKEIKFLLHFVKESKQDESGMPNNRFLAERTGGTYSTLKVQPAELEDSGVYFCASSQSGPWSHYGYTFGSGTRLTVV.